A selection of T cell receptor beta chains follows, all from one sample in a study of patients and donors after allogeneic stem cell transplantation. One entry per CDR3 protein results from TCRdb running MiXCR on the RT-PCR reads. The sample includes more than 150,000 distinct CDR3 sequences, approximately 22% seen only once; the top ten take 26%. Sequenced material: blood, either unsorted or a sorted T cell fraction (not recorded which). These receptors were taken from a human donor who was either an allogeneic HSCT recipient or a stem cell or donor lymphocyte infusion donor (not recorded which). It is not recorded whose cells these are; they may come from a transplant donor. Both conserved end residues are part of each CDR3. D genes are given only for firm matches. Clone size appears in some rows only: once, few, many, or a class for an expanded clone.

TRBJ2-3	-	TRBV21-1	-	CAIVDTQYF	TGTGCCATCGTAGATACGCAGTATTTT
TRBJ2-3	-	TRBV14	-	CASSVRGPGVTDTQYF	TGTGCCAGCAGCGTTCGTGGCCCGGGGGTCACAGATACGCAGTATTTT
TRBJ2-3	TRBD1	TRBV5-1	-	CASSLARTGGVDTQYF	TGCGCCAGCAGCTTGGCCCGGACAGGGGGCGTTGATACGCAGTATTTT
TRBJ1-2	-	TRBV11-2	few	CASSFIAGYGYTF	TGTGCCAGCAGCTTTATAGCAGGGTATGGCTACACCTTC
TRBJ2-6	-	TRBV10-3	-	CAISEQWDVLTF	TGTGCCATCAGTGAGCAATGGGATGTCCTGACTTTC
TRBJ1-1	-	TRBV20-1	few	CSARLPRGGTEAFF	TGCAGTGCTAGACTCCCGCGGGGCGGCACTGAAGCTTTCTTT
TRBJ2-1	TRBD2	TRBV7-3	-	CASSPHRGGNNEQFF	TGTGCCAGCAGCCCCCACCGCGGGGGAAACAATGAGCAGTTCTTC
TRBJ1-5	-	TRBV15	many	CATSSRRGQYNQPQHF	TGTGCCACCAGCAGCCGGAGGGGTCAGTACAATCAGCCCCAGCATTTT
TRBJ2-4	-	TRBV5-1	-	CASSLAAAIQGVNIQYF	TGCGCCAGCAGCTTGGCAGCAGCCATACAGGGAGTTAACATTCAGTACTTC
TRBJ2-7	TRBD1	TRBV29-1	-	CSATDRGLYEQYF	TGCAGCGCTACGGACAGGGGTTTGTACGAGCAGTACTTC
TRBJ2-2	-	TRBV15	-	CATSRDSNTGELFF	TGTGCCACCAGCAGAGACAGTAACACCGGGGAGCTGTTTTTT
TRBJ2-5	-	TRBV5-1	-	CASSLYIQETQYF	TGCGCCAGCAGCTTGTATATTCAAGAGACCCAGTACTTC
TRBJ2-1	TRBD1	TRBV18	few	CASSPWDRGAHNEQFF	TGTGCCAGCTCACCCTGGGACAGGGGGGCTCACAATGAGCAGTTCTTC
TRBJ1-1	-	TRBV10-3	-	CAIRAGTEAFF	TGTGCCATCAGAGCGGGCACTGAAGCTTTCTTT
TRBJ2-4	-	TRBV3-1	-	CASSDRTAKNIQYF	TGTGCCAGCAGCGACAGGACAGCTAAAAACATTCAGTACTTC
TRBJ1-4	-	TRBV12-3/TRBV12-4	-	CASSSAGELFF	TGTGCCAGCAGTTCCGCAGGTGAACTGTTTTTT
TRBJ2-1	-	TRBV20-1	few	CSASGSSSYNEQFF	TGCAGTGCGTCGGGTAGCAGCTCCTACAATGAGCAGTTCTTC
TRBJ2-2	TRBD2	TRBV20-1	few	CSARRWTSGITGELFF	TGCAGTGCTAGACGTTGGACTAGCGGGATTACCGGGGAGCTGTTTTTT
TRBJ2-5	-	TRBV18	few	CASSPSQETQYF	TGTGCCAGCTCACCAAGCCAAGAGACCCAGTACTTC
TRBJ1-1	-	TRBV4-2	-	CASSQGSRGGTEAFF	TGTGCCAGCAGCCAAGGTTCCCGTGGGGGCACTGAAGCTTTCTTT
TRBJ1-1	TRBD1	TRBV12-3/TRBV12-4	many	CASSLPDRVRTEAFF	TGTGCCAGCAGTTTACCTGACAGGGTGAGAACTGAAGCTTTCTTT
TRBJ1-1	-	TRBV5-1	few	CASSSNRVEAFF	TGCGCCAGCAGCTCGAACAGGGTTGAAGCTTTCTTT
TRBJ2-2	-	TRBV24-1	few	CATSAAGHGELFF	TGTGCCACCAGTGCGGCAGGCCACGGGGAGCTGTTTTTT
TRBJ2-3	-	TRBV6-6	few	CASSYSGQTDTQYF	TGTGCCAGCAGTTACTCGGGGCAGACAGATACGCAGTATTTT
TRBJ1-1	-	TRBV5-1	-	CASSPGGGMTEAFF	TGCGCCAGCAGCCCCGGGGGGGGAATGACTGAAGCTTTCTTT
TRBJ1-2	-	TRBV6-2/TRBV6-3	few	CASSPEYDYGYTF	TGTGCCAGCAGCCCAGAATACGACTATGGCTACACCTTC